The 11 T cell receptor beta chains reported below all come from one sample, sequenced in a study of T-cell reconstitution after alpha-beta-depleted transplantation in children. Construction of the TCRbeta library involved unique molecular identifiers. Each CDR3 protein gets one entry after TCRdb re-called the PCR reads with MiXCR. The table has over 450,000 distinct CDR3 sequences, roughly 10% seen once. The material was PBMCs, obtained before TCRalphabeta/CD19-depleted stem cell transplant. Receptor source: a child aged 2 to 15 with inherited bone marrow failure, due to receive a stem cell transplant.

This clonotype was observed many times. The J gene is TRBJ2-1, the V gene TRBV7-9; possibly TRBD2 for D (5 bases). Per germline, CDR1 SEHNR and CDR2 FQNEAQ (reference sequence). The CDR3 extends over 16 amino acids. V shed 7 bases and J shed 5 bases, with 21 bases lying between them. The CDR3 DNA reads TGTGCCAGCATTCGCGTTTGGGCCGGAGGCCACAATGAGCAGTTCTTC. This translates into CASIRVWAGGHNEQFF.

This clonotype was seen more than once but under ten times. The chain joins TRBV30 to TRBJ2-2; D remains unclear. Germline-derived CDR1 and CDR2 are GTSNPN and SVGIG (reference sequence). This CDR3 is built from 14 residues. V dropped 0 bases and J dropped 3 bases, with 8 bases sitting between them. CDR3 nucleotides: TGTGCCTGGAGTGTAGGACCATACACCGGGGAGCTGTTTTTT. It is translated as CAWSVGPYTGELFF.

This clonotype was recorded at least ten times. The rearrangement uses TRBV6-2 or TRBV6-3 and TRBJ2-7, with D perhaps TRBD1 (6 bases). The germline V and J ends were trimmed by 5 bases and 2 bases, with 19 bases remaining between them. Per the germline V gene, CDR1 is MNHEY and CDR2 is SVGEGT. There are 16 residues in the CDR3. In DNA, the CDR3 is TGTGCCAGCAGTCTCTCTCCCGACAGGCTTACCTACGAGCAGTACTTC. Its protein product is CASSLSPDRLTYEQYF.

Comments on this clonotype: Since a much larger clone is just one base distant, this may be a read error. This chain joins TRBV29-1 and TRBJ2-1; 8 bases are shared with TRBD2. The V gene's germline CDR1 is SQVTM and CDR2 ANQGSEA. CDR3 length: 14 residues. Unmatched junction bases numbered 10, after V lost 6 bases and J lost 6 bases. DNA of the CDR3: TGCAGCGTACGGGAGGGCCTGGCGGCCAATGAGCAGTTCTTC. Its translation is CSVREGLAANEQFF.

The sample holds many counts of this clonotype. The chain uses TRBV12-3 or TRBV12-4 and TRBJ1-2, with 7 bases fitting TRBD1. The CDR3 covers 13 residues. V lost 5 bases and J lost 13; bases outside the gene matches: 13. The CDR3 DNA is TGTGCCAGCAGTCCCGGAGGGGGCCGGGGAGGCACCTTC. It specifies CASSPGGGRGGTF.

The rearrangement links TRBV30 to TRBJ2-3; 15 nucleotides align to TRBD2. V dropped 0 bases and J dropped 0; count of bases not matched to a gene: 4. Germline assignment: CDR1 GTSNPN and CDR2 SVGIG (reference sequence). The CDR3 covers 18 residues. DNA for the CDR3: TGTGCCTGGAGTGTACTGGGACTAGCGGGAGGAAGCACAGATACGCAGTATTTT. Amino acid sequence: CAWSVLGLAGGSTDTQYF.

Many counts were recorded for this clonotype. This rearrangement joins TRBV13 to TRBJ1-1; D uncertain. CDR3 length: 14 amino acids. Trimming cost V 2 bases and J 0 bases, with 7 bases left between them. Germline-derived CDR1 and CDR2 are PRHDT and FYEKMQ (reference sequence). The CDR3 reads CASSLRLVNTEAFF. The CDR3 region has the DNA TGTGCCAGCAGCTTAAGACTTGTGAACACTGAAGCTTTCTTT.

This clonotype was recorded many times. This chain links TRBV28 with TRBJ1-3, with unresolved D. V was cut by 5 bases and J by 4 bases, with 12 bases left in between. Per germline, CDR1 MDHEN and CDR2 SYDVKM. There are 14 residues in the CDR3. The CDR3 sequence is CASSPAFRGNTIYF. For the CDR3, the DNA is TGTGCCAGCAGTCCCGCCTTCAGAGGAAACACCATATATTTT.

This clonotype was seen more than once but under ten times. V is TRBV27 and J is TRBJ1-2, with 10 nucleotides matching TRBD1. The ends lost 3 bases at V and 8 bases at J; junction bases unmatched: 9. The CDR3 consists of 15 residues. CDR1 and CDR2 from the germline V gene are MNHEY and SMNVEV (reference sequence). CDR3 sequence reads: CASSFVGTGERGYTF. The CDR3 nucleotides read TGTGCCAGCAGTTTTGTCGGGACAGGGGAGCGCGGCTACACCTTC.

The chain is built from TRBV20-1 and TRBJ1-5, with D perhaps matching TRBD1 (5 bases). CDR1 is DFQATT, CDR2 SNEGSKA, per germline (reference sequence). With 0 bases removed from V and 9 bases from J, the gap between germline ends came to 15 bases. The CDR3 is 14 amino acids. This chain's CDR3 is CSAREGAGTWPQHF. The CDR3 coding sequence is TGCAGTGCTAGAGAAGGGGCAGGTACCTGGCCCCAGCATTTT.

This chain joins TRBV4-3 and TRBJ1-1; 9 positions agree with TRBD1. Unmatched junction bases numbered 6, after V lost 3 bases and J lost 4 bases. The CDR3 consists of 15 residues. The V gene's germline CDR1 is LGHNA and CDR2 YSLEER. CDR3 region: CASSQVTGGGTEAFF. CDR3 bases: TGCGCCAGCAGCCAGGTGACAGGGGGAGGCACTGAAGCTTTCTTT.